Below are 9 T cell receptor beta chains sequenced from a single sample in a study of human T cells and chemical hapten exposure. MiXCR was run by TCRdb on the RACE reads, yielding one entry per CDR3 protein. Of roughly 70,000 distinct CDR3 sequences listed, more than 8% are singletons. Time point of the sample: patch test 1, 2 weeks after DPC sensitization. As for treatment: therapeutic diphenylcyclopropenone sensitization with weekly scalp DPC. The sequenced sample was whole blood, obtained in connection with sensitization to the hapten diphenylcyclopropenone (DPC). Every receptor here comes from a middle-aged woman with alopecia areata. Some clones in this sample may be carry-over from other donors' samples.

This clonotype was detected ten times or more. The chain couples TRBV20-1 to TRBJ1-5, with TRBD1 matching over 10 bases. The CDR3 has 16 residues. The ends lost 3 bases at V and 4 bases at J; junction bases unmatched: 9. Germline V gives CDR1 DFQATT, CDR2 SNEGSKA (reference sequence). The CDR3 region has the DNA TGCAGTGCTAGGAGGCCCGGGACAGGGGCAAATCAGCCCCAGCATTTT. This sequence encodes CSARRPGTGANQPQHF.

This clonotype was picked up many times. The gene calls are TRBV29-1 and TRBJ2-1; 8 bases are shared with TRBD1. V gave up 3 bases and J gave up 5 bases; unmatched junction bases: 6. Germline values: CDR1 SQVTM, CDR2 ANQGSEA. There are 14 residues in the CDR3. DNA of the CDR3: TGCAGCGTTGATCGGACAGGGCGGGACAATGAGCAGTTCTTC. Protein product: CSVDRTGRDNEQFF.

This clonotype was detected ten times or more. The chain combines TRBV15 with TRBJ2-4; D is perhaps TRBD1 (5 bases). V was pared by 0 bases and J by 15 bases, with 21 bases between. This CDR3 has 15 amino acids. The V gene's germline CDR1 is LNHNV and CDR2 YYDKDF (reference sequence). As DNA, the CDR3 is TGTGCCACCAGCAGAGATGGGGATCTACAGGATATGAGGTACTTC. Its protein product is CATSRDGDLQDMRYF.

This clonotype occurred a few times. This chain links TRBV3-1 with TRBJ1-5; tentative D call: TRBD1 (6 bases). V was pared by 0 bases and J by 8 bases, with 8 bases between. The CDR3 is 13 amino acids. CDR1 and CDR2 from the germline V gene are LGHDT and YNNKEL (reference sequence). CDR3 sequence (DNA): TGTGCCAGCAGCCAAGAAGGGGGAGAGCCCCAGCATTTT. It encodes CASSQEGGEPQHF. The full variable domain, rest sourced from reference TRBV3-1 and TRBJ1-5, is DTAVSQTPKYLVTQMGNDKSIKCEQNLGHDTMYWYKQDSKKFLKIMFSYNNKELIINETVPNRFSPKSPDKAHLNLHINSLELGDSAVYFCASSQEGGEPQHFGDGTRLSIL.

At least ten counts were recorded for this clonotype. The J gene is TRBJ2-1, the V gene TRBV24-1; 15 bases are shared with TRBD2. Germline V gene sequence: CDR1 KGHDR, CDR2 SFDVKD. V lost 5 bases to trimming and J lost 4 bases; unmatched junction nucleotides: 14. This CDR3 comprises 20 residues. Here the CDR3 reads CATSGFRSGTSGGRYNEQFF. CDR3 sequence (DNA): TGTGCCACCAGTGGCTTCCGATCCGGGACTAGCGGGGGGCGGTACAATGAGCAGTTCTTC.

Many counts were recorded for this clonotype. This chain joins TRBV29-1 and TRBJ1-1; 9 nucleotides align to TRBD1. After removal of 7 bases from V and 0 bases from J, the junction contained 6 bases not matched to a gene. Germline assignment: CDR1 SQVTM and CDR2 ANQGSEA. CDR3 size: 14 residues. CDR3 sequence reads: CSAGDRAMNTEAFF. The CDR3 coding sequence is TGCAGCGCTGGGGACAGGGCTATGAACACTGAAGCTTTCTTT.

This clonotype was picked up many times. The chain uses TRBV7-2 and TRBJ1-5; 8 nucleotides agree with TRBD1. The CDR3 has 15 amino acids. Germline V CDR1 and CDR2: SGHTA, FQGNSA. V was pared by 1 base and J by 6 bases, with 5 bases of the junction left unmatched. Here the CDR3 DNA reads TGTGCCAGCAGCTTAGTAGGACAGGGTGGTCAGCCCCAGCATTTT. This gives the protein CASSLVGQGGQPQHF.

This clonotype has more than one count but fewer than ten. A much larger clone lies one base from this, so it may be a read error. The final CDR3 position lacks the conserved phenylalanine or tryptophan, pointing to a likely read error. The chain combines TRBV5-1 with TRBJ1-4; TRBD1 matches at 8 bases. This CDR3 has 14 amino acids. Looked up from germline, CDR1 is SGHRS and CDR2 is YFSETQ. The J segment lost 12 bases and the V segment lost 3 bases, leaving 10 bases of the junction unmatched. The CDR3 DNA sequence: TGCGCCAGCAGCTCGGACAGGGCCTTAGGGGAACTGTTTTCT. Encoded protein: CASSSDRALGELFS.

A few counts support this clonotype. The chain links TRBV6-6 to TRBJ1-1, with 8 nucleotides matching TRBD1. The CDR3 runs to 15 residues. Germline assignment: CDR1 MNHNY and CDR2 SVGAGI (reference sequence). With 6 bases clipped from V and 1 base from J, the junction kept 7 bases outside the gene matches. The CDR3 spells CASSSNTGGNTEAFF. CDR3 in DNA: TGTGCCAGCAGCTCTAACACAGGGGGGAACACTGAAGCTTTCTTT.